This section outlines one T cell receptor beta chain sequence together with its context. Its antigen remains unidentified. No per-base quality is available; no much larger clone lies one base away. The data are from a study of T cell repertoires in cytomegalovirus infection (dated by TCRdb to between 2018 and 2021). The study in broad terms: Because public TCR beta signatures pointed to carriage of CMV infection together with the matching HLA type, the HLA type of each donor mattered for the analysis.

Study-level results and caveats: The ex vivo response was dominated by HLA-C-restricted CMV-specific TCR beta clonotypes, which also provided the single most frequent clonotype in two of eight donors. In both this cohort and an independent roughly 330-donor cohort, the cumulative frequency of public TCR beta family members distinguished carriers of CMV infection plus the relevant HLA type.

Trimming costs V 8 bases and J 5 bases, and their ends lie 17 bases apart. The germline V gene provides CDR1 SGHRS and CDR2 YFSETQ. Its CDR3 holds 13 amino acids, cysteine through phenylalanine. Of all the DNA, just the CDR3 is kept, 39 bases in frame from base 1. The data were produced on an Illumina HiSeq 1500. Starting from the raw public reads, TCRdb applied fastp trimming at Q25, assembled clones with MiXCR and retained in-frame beta chains. Duplicate CDR3 protein sequences are folded into a single record with the most common DNA and genes. The sample table records 740,000 or so distinct CDR3 sequences; 35% of these occur just once. The ten biggest clones cover roughly 2.9% of the sample.

The source is a human donor in good health (CMV status not recorded). Some clones in this sample may be carry-over from other donors' samples. The sequence is built from TRBV5-1 and TRBJ2-7; no confident D gene assignment can be made. Material: PBMCs. The sequence in DNA is TGCGCCAGAAAGCTTGGAATGGGGAACGAGCAGTACTTC. The translation is CARKLGMGNEQYF.